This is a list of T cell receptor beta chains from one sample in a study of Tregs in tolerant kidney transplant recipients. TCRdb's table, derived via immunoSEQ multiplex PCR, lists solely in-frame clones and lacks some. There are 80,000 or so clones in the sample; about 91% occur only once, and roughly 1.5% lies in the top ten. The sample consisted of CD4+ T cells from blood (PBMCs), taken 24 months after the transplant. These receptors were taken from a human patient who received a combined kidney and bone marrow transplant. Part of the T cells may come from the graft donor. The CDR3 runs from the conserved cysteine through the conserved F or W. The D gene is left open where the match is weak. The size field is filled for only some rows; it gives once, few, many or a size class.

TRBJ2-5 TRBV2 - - CASSKDFQETQYF TGTGCCAGCAGTAAGGACTTCCAAGAGACCCAGTACTTC
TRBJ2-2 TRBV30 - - CAWSVLGGRDTGELFF TGTGCCTGGAGTGTACTCGGGGGGCGCGACACCGGGGAGCTGTTTTTT
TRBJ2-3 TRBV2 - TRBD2 CASSEVGGRTDTQYF TGTGCCAGCAGTGAAGTGGGCGGGAGGACAGATACGCAGTATTTT
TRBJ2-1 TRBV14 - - CASSQDLDWGPNNEQFF TGTGCCAGCAGCCAAGATCTAGATTGGGGCCCCAACAATGAGCAGTTCTTC
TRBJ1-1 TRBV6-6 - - CASIPFGRTEAFF TGTGCCAGCATCCCCTTCGGGAGAACTGAAGCTTTCTTT
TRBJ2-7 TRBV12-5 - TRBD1 CASGLVPYPPSDRAREQYF TGTGCTAGTGGTTTGGTACCATACCCCCCCTCGGACAGGGCGCGCGAGCAGTACTTC
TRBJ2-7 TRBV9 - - CASSAHSDTYEQYF TGTGCCAGCAGCGCGCACAGTGATACCTACGAGCAGTACTTC
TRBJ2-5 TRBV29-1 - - CSVSAGETQYF TGCAGCGTCTCGGCGGGTGAGACCCAGTACTTC
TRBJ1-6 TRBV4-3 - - CASSQDGGYYNSPLHF TGCGCCAGCAGCCAAGATGGAGGTTACTATAATTCACCCCTCCACTTT
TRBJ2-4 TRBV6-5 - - CASSPESGKNIQYF TGTGCCAGCAGTCCCGAGAGCGGAAAAAACATTCAGTACTTC
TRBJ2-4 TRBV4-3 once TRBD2 CASSQDQVGGSGGRNIQYF TGCGCCAGCAGCCAAGATCAAGTCGGCGGAAGCGGGGGAAGAAACATTCAGTACTTC
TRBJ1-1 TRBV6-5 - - CASSYRGTGTEAFF TGTGCCAGCAGTTACCGGGGGACGGGCACTGAAGCTTTCTTT
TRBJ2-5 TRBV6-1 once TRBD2 CASKTGLAIETQYF TGTGCCAGCAAAACGGGACTAGCTATAGAGACCCAGTACTTC
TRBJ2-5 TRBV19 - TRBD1 CASSRKAGTGNQETQYF TGTGCCAGTAGCCGTAAAGCCGGGACAGGAAACCAAGAGACCCAGTACTTC
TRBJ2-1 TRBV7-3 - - CASSPLGGEQFF TGTGCCAGCAGCCCCTTAGGGGGTGAGCAGTTCTTC
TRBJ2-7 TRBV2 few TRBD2 CASSGLDGPSYEQYF TGTGCCAGCAGCGGACTAGATGGCCCCTCCTACGAGCAGTACTTC
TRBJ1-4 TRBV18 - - CASSERSTNEKLFF TGTGCCAGCTCAGAGCGTTCAACTAATGAAAAACTGTTTTTT
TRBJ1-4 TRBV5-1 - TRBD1 CASAEDRGMTNEKLFF TGCGCCAGCGCCGAGGACAGGGGAATGACTAATGAAAAACTGTTTTTT
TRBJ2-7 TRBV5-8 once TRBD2 CASQKPSPSGASGIYEQYF TGTGCCAGCCAGAAACCTAGCCCATCCGGGGCTAGCGGGATCTACGAGCAGTACTTC
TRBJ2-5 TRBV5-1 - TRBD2 CASSFSGVGETQYF TGCGCCAGCAGCTTTAGCGGGGTTGGTGAGACCCAGTACTTC
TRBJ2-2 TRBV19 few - CASRQSGSGELFF TGTGCCAGTAGACAATCGGGATCCGGGGAGCTGTTTTTT
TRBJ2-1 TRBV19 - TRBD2 CASTSPGLVHNEQFF TGTGCCAGTACCTCCCCGGGACTAGTACACAATGAGCAGTTCTTC
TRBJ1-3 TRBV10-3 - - CAIRDDRTGNTIYF TGTGCCATCAGAGACGACAGGACTGGAAACACCATATATTTT
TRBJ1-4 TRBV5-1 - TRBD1 CASSIGQGGEKLFF TGCGCCAGCAGCATCGGACAGGGAGGTGAAAAACTGTTTTTT
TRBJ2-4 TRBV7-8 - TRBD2 CASSLIAGGLSEAVKNIQYF TGTGCCAGCAGCCTCATAGCGGGAGGGCTTTCTGAGGCAGTCAAAAACATTCAGTACTTC
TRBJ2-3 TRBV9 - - CASSVATGTGDTQYF TGTGCCAGCAGCGTGGCGACAGGTACAGGAGATACGCAGTATTTT
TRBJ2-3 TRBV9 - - CASSASGRTDTQYF TGTGCCAGCAGCGCGAGCGGTCGCACAGATACGCAGTATTTT
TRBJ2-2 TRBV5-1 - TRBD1 CASSLGQGGRTGELFF TGCGCCAGCAGCTTGGGACAGGGGGGCAGAACCGGGGAGCTGTTTTTT
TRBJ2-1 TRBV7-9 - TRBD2 CASTQRAGGLYNEQFF TGTGCCAGCACCCAGAGGGCGGGAGGACTTTACAATGAGCAGTTCTTC
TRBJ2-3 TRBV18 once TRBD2 CASSLGGAPDTQYF TGTGCCAGCTCACTCGGGGGGGCCCCAGATACGCAGTATTTT
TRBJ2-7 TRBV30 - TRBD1 CALHPGQGTYEQYF TGTGCCTTACACCCGGGACAGGGCACCTACGAGCAGTACTTC
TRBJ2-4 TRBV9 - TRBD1 CASSPRTGLDIQYF TGTGCCAGCAGCCCACGGACAGGGCTGGACATTCAGTACTTC
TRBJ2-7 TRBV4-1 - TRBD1 CASSQESGGYWYEQYF TGCGCCAGCAGCCAAGAGTCAGGGGGATATTGGTACGAGCAGTACTTC